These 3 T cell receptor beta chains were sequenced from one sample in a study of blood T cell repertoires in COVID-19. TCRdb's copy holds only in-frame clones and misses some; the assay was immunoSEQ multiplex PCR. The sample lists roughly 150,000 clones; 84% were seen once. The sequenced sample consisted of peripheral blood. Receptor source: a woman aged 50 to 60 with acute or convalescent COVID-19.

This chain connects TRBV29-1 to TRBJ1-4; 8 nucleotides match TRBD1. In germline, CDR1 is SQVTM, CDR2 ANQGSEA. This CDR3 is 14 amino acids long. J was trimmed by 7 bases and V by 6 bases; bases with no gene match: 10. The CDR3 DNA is TGCAGCGTAGCACGACAGGGGACCTTTGAAAAACTGTTTTTT. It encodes CSVARQGTFEKLFF.

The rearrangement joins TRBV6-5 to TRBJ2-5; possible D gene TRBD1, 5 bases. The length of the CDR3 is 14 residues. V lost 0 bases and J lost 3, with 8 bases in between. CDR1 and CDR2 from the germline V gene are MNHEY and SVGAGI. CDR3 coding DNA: TGTGCCAGCAGTTACTCTGGCAGGGAAGAGACCCAGTACTTC. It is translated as CASSYSGREETQYF.

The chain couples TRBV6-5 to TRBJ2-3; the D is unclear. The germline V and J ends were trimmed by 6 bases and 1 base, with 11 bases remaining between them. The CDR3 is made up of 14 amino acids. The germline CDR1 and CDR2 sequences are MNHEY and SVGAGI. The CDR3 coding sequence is TGTGCCAGCAGAACCGACCGGGGCACAGATACGCAGTATTTT. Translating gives CASRTDRGTDTQYF.